This T cell receptor (beta chain) was identified during a study of T cell responses to AZD1222 COVID-19 vaccine. Whole-study results and caveats: Only 5 or 6 people who got AZD1222 tested seropositive at baseline. Donors were mostly white British, more females; clonal diversity possibly underestimated.

Germline V gives CDR1 LNHDA, CDR2 SQIVND (reference sequence). The CDR3 covers 15 residues. V lost 6 bases, J lost 4 bases, and 7 bases stayed unmatched. Libraries were prepared by immunoSEQ multiplex PCR; TCRdb keeps only in-frame clonotypes and omits some of them. This table has some 150,000 clones, about 88% appearing once. This clone was recorded a few times. What it binds is not known. The sequencing used peripheral blood, collected on day 0 of AZD1222 vaccination. The V gene is TRBV19, the J gene TRBJ1-5, with 9 nucleotides matching TRBD1. This TCR was recovered from an adult in good health. The CDR3 DNA reads as TGTGCCAGTAGCCCCGGGACAGGGCGGAATCAGCCCCAGCATTTT. Its protein is CASSPGTGRNQPQHF. Complete variable domain (other parts from reference TRBV19 and TRBJ1-5): DGGITQSPKYLFRKEGQNVTLSCEQNLNHDAMYWYRQDPGQGLRLIYYSQIVNDFQKGDIAEGYSVSREKKESFPLTVTSAQKNPTAFYLCASSPGTGRNQPQHFGDGTRLSIL.